This T cell receptor beta chain appears in the sequencing data of a study of blood T cell dynamics during melanoma immunotherapy. The protocol was immunoSEQ multiplex PCR, while the TCRdb copy is restricted to in-frame clones and leaves out a portion. The sample includes about 19,000 clones, around nine tenths seen only once; the top ten take about 8%. Time point reported: week 3, after first cycle of checkpoint inhibitor. The CDR3 is 17 amino acids. Looked up from germline, CDR1 is SEHNR and CDR2 is FQNEAQ (reference sequence). The V end was cut by 1 base, the J end by 1 base, with 15 bases between.

The rearrangement uses TRBV7-9 and TRBJ2-3; D might be TRBD2 (7 bases). The input for sequencing was blood, taken from a patient treated with checkpoint blockade. The origin of this receptor is a human donor with melanoma. The CDR3 coding sequence is TGTGCCAGCAGCTTAGGGGGGGGCCAGGGCCGCACAGATACGCAGTATTTT. Protein: CASSLGGGQGRTDTQYF.